These T cell receptor beta chains were read from a single sample in a study of T cells after yellow fever vaccination. TCRdb analysed the 5' RACE reads with MiXCR anew, one entry per CDR3 protein. The sample has 550,000 to 750,000 distinct CDR3 sequences; 13% are singletons. Sequencing used PBMCs, obtained on the day of the yellow fever booster vaccination. The receptor source for this set is a man in his thirties or forties who received the YFV17D yellow fever vaccine. Both conserved end residues are trimmed from each CDR3.

CDR3aa,v_gene,j_gene
ASSLPPSRRGYT,TRBV11-2,TRBJ1-2
ASSRSGTSYNEQF,TRBV6-1,TRBJ2-1
ASSFLTGSGQF,TRBV12-3/TRBV12-4,TRBJ2-1
SAARGNTDTQY,TRBV20-1,TRBJ2-3
SADRRRESLDTQY,TRBV20-1,TRBJ2-3
SARDQGRGSPLH,TRBV20-1,TRBJ1-6
TSSDRLAVGETQY,TRBV1,TRBJ2-5
SAQGLLTYEQY,TRBV20-1,TRBJ2-7
ATSDSGEPTYEQY,TRBV24-1,TRBJ2-7
SARETGGYTEAF,TRBV20-1,TRBJ1-1
AWRAGGAYNEQF,TRBV30,TRBJ2-1
ASSLSPGRNNQPQH,TRBV28,TRBJ1-5
ASSPRSDTQY,TRBV19,TRBJ2-3
ASTLQAGSTEAF,TRBV12-3/TRBV12-4,TRBJ1-1
ASSLGWADSYNEQF,TRBV5-1,TRBJ2-1
ASSQTRGNTDTQY,TRBV4-3,TRBJ2-3
ASTSGEYNEQF,TRBV2,TRBJ2-1
ASRDDRFGTEAF,TRBV6-4,TRBJ1-1
AITPTGPNTQY,TRBV7-2,TRBJ2-3
ATSDPGLAPVSDTQY,TRBV24-1,TRBJ2-3
ASSLVGTEGETQY,TRBV5-6,TRBJ2-5
ATGGANVLT,TRBV10-3,TRBJ2-6
ASSYRDNEQF,TRBV6-5,TRBJ2-1
ASSAAVSSGSEQF,TRBV5-1,TRBJ2-1
ASSPRTGGWETQY,TRBV5-6,TRBJ2-5
ASGGRTQY,TRBV28,TRBJ2-3
ASSRQATITGANVLT,TRBV7-2,TRBJ2-6
ASSLADVTDTQY,TRBV5-5,TRBJ2-3
SVLRAMRQF,TRBV20-1,TRBJ2-1
ASNSQGMNTEAF,TRBV19,TRBJ1-1
SARDYVQF,TRBV20-1,TRBJ2-1
AIWTSVTDTQY,TRBV12-3/TRBV12-4,TRBJ2-3
ASSLGFWETPLEQY,TRBV7-8,TRBJ2-7
ATSDPLGNEQF,TRBV24-1,TRBJ2-1
ASSQDGTSGRYEQY,TRBV4-3,TRBJ2-7
ASSRGTSGRAGSYEQY,TRBV4-3,TRBJ2-7